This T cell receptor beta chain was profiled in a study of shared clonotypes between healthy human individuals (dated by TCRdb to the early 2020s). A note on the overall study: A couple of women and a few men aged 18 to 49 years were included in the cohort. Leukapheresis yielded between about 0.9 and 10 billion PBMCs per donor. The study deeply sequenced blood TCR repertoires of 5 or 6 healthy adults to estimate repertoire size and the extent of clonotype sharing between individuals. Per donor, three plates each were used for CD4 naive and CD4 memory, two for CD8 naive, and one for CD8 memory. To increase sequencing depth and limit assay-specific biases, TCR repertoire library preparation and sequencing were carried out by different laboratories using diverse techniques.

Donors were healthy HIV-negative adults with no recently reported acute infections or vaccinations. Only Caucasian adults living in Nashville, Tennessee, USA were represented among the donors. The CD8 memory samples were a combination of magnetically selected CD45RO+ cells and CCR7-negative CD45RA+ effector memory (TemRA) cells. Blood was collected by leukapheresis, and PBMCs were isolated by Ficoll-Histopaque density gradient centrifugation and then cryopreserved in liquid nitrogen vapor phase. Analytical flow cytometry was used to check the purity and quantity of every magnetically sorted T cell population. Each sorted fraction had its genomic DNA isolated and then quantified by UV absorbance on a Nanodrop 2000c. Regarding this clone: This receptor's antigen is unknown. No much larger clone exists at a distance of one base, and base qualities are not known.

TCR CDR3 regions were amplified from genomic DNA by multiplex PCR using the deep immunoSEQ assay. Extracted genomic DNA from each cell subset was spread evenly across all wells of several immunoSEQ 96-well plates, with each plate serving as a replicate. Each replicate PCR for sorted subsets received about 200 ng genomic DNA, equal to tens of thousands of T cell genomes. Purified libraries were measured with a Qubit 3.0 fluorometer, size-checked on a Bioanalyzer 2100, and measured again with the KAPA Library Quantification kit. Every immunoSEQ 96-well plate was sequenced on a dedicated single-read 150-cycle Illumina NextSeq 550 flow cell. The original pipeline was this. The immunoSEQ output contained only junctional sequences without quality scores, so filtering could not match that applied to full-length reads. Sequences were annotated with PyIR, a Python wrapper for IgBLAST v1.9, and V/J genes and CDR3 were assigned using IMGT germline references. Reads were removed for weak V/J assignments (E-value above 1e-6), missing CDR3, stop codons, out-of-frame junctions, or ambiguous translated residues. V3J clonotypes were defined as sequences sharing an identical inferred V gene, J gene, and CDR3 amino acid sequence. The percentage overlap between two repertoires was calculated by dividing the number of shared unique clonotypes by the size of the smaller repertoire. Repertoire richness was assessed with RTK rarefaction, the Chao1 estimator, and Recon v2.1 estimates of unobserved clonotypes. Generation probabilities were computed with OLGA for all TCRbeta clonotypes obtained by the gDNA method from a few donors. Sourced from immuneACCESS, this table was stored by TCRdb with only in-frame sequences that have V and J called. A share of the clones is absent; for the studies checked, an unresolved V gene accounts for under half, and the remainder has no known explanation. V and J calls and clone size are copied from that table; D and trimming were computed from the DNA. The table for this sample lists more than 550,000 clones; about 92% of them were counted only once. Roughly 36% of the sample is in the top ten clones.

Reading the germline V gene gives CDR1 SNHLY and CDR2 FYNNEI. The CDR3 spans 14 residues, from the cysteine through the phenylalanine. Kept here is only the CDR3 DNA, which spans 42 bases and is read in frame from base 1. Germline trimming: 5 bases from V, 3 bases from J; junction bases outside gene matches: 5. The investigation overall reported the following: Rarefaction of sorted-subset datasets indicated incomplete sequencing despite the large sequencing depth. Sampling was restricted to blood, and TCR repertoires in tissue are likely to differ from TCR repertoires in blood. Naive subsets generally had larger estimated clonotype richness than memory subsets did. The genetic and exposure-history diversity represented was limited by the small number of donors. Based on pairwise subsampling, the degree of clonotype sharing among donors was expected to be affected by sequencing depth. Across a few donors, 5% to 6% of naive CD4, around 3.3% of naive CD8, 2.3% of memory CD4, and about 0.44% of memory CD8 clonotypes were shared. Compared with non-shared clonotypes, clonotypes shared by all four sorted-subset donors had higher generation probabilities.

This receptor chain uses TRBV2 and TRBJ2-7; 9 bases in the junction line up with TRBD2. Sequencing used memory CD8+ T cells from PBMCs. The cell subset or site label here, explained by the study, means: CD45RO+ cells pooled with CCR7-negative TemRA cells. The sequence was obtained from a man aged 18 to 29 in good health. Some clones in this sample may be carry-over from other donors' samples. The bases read TGTGCCAGCAGTCAGGGACTAGCATTCTACGAGCAGTACTTC. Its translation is CASSQGLAFYEQYF.